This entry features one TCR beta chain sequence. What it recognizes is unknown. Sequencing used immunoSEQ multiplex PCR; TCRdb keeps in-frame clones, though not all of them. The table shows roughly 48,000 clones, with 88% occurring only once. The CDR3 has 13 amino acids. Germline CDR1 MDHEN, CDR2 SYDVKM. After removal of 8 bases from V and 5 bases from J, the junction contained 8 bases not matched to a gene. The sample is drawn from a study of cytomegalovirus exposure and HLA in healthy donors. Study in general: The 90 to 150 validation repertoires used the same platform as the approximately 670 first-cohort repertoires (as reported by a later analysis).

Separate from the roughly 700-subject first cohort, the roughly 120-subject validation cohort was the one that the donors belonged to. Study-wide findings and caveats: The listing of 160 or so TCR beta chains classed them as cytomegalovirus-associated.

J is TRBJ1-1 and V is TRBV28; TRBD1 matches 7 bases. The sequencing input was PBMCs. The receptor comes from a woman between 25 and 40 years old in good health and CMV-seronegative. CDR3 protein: CASRDSERTEAFF. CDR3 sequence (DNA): TGTGCCAGCCGGGACAGCGAAAGGACTGAAGCTTTCTTT.